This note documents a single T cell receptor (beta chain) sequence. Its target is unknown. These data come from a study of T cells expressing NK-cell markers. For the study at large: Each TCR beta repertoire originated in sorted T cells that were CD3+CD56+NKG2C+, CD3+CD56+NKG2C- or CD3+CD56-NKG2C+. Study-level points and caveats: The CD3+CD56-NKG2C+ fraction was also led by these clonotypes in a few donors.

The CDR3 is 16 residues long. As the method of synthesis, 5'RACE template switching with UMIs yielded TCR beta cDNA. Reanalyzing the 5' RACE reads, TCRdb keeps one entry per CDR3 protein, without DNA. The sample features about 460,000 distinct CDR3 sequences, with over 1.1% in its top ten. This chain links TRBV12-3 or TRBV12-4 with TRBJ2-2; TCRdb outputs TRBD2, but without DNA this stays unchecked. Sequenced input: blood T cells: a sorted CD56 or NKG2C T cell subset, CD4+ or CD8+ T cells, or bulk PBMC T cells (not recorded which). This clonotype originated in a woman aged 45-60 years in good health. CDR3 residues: CASSLPRAYNTGELFF.